Shown below are 21 T cell receptor beta chains from a single sample sequenced in a study of T-cell reconstitution after alpha-beta-depleted transplantation in children. Preparation of the TCRbeta library involved a method that used unique molecular identifiers. TCRdb fed the PCR reads into MiXCR, producing one record per CDR3 protein. Of 350,000 to 450,000 distinct CDR3 sequences listed, roughly 13% are singletons. The starting material was PBMCs, obtained from the stem cell graft. These receptors all come from a human donor who donated a stem cell graft to a child with Fanconi anemia.

This clonotype was observed a few times. The rearrangement joins TRBV5-4 to TRBJ2-5; TRBD1 aligns across 7 bases. V dropped 4 bases and J dropped 7; count of bases not matched to a gene: 10. CDR3 length equals 14 residues. Germline V gene lookup returns CDR1 SGHNT and CDR2 YYREEE (reference sequence). CDR3 nucleotides: TGTGCCAGCAGCATAACCAGGACAGGCGGGACCCAGTACTTC. Protein product: CASSITRTGGTQYF. The full variable domain, rest sourced from reference TRBV5-4 and TRBJ2-5, is ETGVTQSPTHLIKTRGQQVTLRCSSQSGHNTVSWYQQALGQGPQFIFQYYREEENGRGNFPPRFSGLQFPNYSSELNVNALELDDSALYLCASSITRTGGTQYFGPGTRLLVL.

The chain combines TRBV4-1 with TRBJ2-1; TRBD2 aligns across 8 bases. The CDR3 totals 16 residues. In germline, CDR1 is MGHRA, CDR2 YSYEKL. J was trimmed by 7 bases and V by 2 bases; bases with no gene match: 10. CDR3 nucleotides: TGCGCCAGCAGCCAACACAAGGCGGGGGGCCTAAATGAGCAGTTCTTC. Its translation: CASSQHKAGGLNEQFF.

This clonotype turned up a few times. V gene TRBV5-1 combines with J gene TRBJ2-1; D tentatively reads TRBD1 or TRBD2 (5 bases each). Germline V lookup: CDR1 SGHRS, CDR2 YFSETQ. The V end was cut by 2 bases, the J end by 7 bases, with 10 bases between. The CDR3 length is 13 residues. This CDR3 reads CASSFEGQNEQFF. CDR3 DNA sequence: TGCGCCAGCAGCTTCGAGGGGCAGAATGAGCAGTTCTTC.

The chain is built from TRBV30 and TRBJ2-2; either TRBD1 or TRBD2 may fit D (5 bases each). Germline CDR1 and CDR2: GTSNPN and SVGIG (reference sequence). V lost 4 bases to trimming and J lost 1 base, with 13 bases between them. The CDR3 sequence is 15 residues long. The CDR3 loop reads CAWTPGRRNTGELFF. The CDR3 DNA reads TGTGCCTGGACCCCGGGGCGGAGGAACACCGGGGAGCTGTTTTTT.

This clonotype was observed at least ten times. The chain has TRBV7-2 and TRBJ2-2, with 7 positions matching TRBD1. The CDR3 extends over 16 amino acids. Unmatched junction bases numbered 9, after V lost 3 bases and J lost 5 bases. Germline-derived CDR1 and CDR2 are SGHTA and FQGNSA. DNA of the CDR3: TGTGCCAGCAGCTTGAGTGAGGGGGCGCGGACCGGGGAGCTGTTTTTT. Protein sequence: CASSLSEGARTGELFF.

This clonotype came up a few times. The chain uses TRBV29-1 and TRBJ2-3; D is perhaps TRBD2 (5 bases). Germline CDR1 SQVTM, CDR2 ANQGSEA. V lost 3 bases and J 6 bases, leaving 10 bases between the germline ends. The CDR3 totals 12 residues. As DNA, the CDR3 is TGCAGCGTTGAGCGGAGAGGGGATACGCAGTATTTT. Translated: CSVERRGDTQYF.

The V gene is TRBV5-1, the J gene TRBJ1-1; tentatively, D is TRBD1 (6 bases). V dropped 4 bases and J dropped 8 bases, with 21 bases sitting between them. In germline, CDR1 is SGHRS, CDR2 YFSETQ. The length of the CDR3 is 15 residues. As DNA, the CDR3 is TGCGCCAGCAGCCTGAGGCCGGGACAAGTAGGCGAAGCTTTCTTT. Encoded protein: CASSLRPGQVGEAFF.

This clonotype has only a few counts. The V and J genes are TRBV5-1 and TRBJ1-3; D not certain. The CDR3 spans 14 residues. The V gene's germline CDR1 is SGHRS and CDR2 YFSETQ. Trimming pared 0 bases from V and 8 bases from J, leaving 12 bases between. DNA of the CDR3: TGCGCCAGCAGCTTGGGGCAACTTGGGGACACCATATATTTT. This codes for CASSLGQLGDTIYF.

The CDR3 DNA reads TGTGCCAGCACCGCCAATCCGGGTCAGCCCCAGCATTTT. It yields the protein CASTANPGQPQHF. V and J are TRBV6-1 and TRBJ1-5, with D uncertain. Per the germline V gene, CDR1 is MNHNS and CDR2 is SASEGT. This CDR3 comprises 13 residues. The V end was cut by 7 bases, the J end by 6 bases, with 13 bases between.

This clonotype was picked up a small number of times. This chain joins TRBV6-1 and TRBJ1-5, with D perhaps TRBD1 (5 bases). The length of the CDR3 is 12 residues. Trimming cost V 6 bases and J 9 bases, with 12 bases left between them. The germline V gene encodes CDR1 MNHNS and CDR2 SASEGT. Written as DNA, the CDR3 is TGTGCCAGCAGCCCACCCGGGGGGCCCCAGCATTTT. It specifies CASSPPGGPQHF.

This clonotype was seen a handful of times. The chain recombines TRBV29-1 with TRBJ1-2, with 8 bases aligning to TRBD1. Germline loops: CDR1 SQVTM, CDR2 ANQGSEA. The J segment lost 7 bases and the V segment lost 7 bases, leaving 5 bases of the junction unmatched. This CDR3 has 11 residues. In nucleotides, the CDR3 is TGCAGCGCCCAGGGGGCGGGTGGCTACACCTTC. This encodes CSAQGAGGYTF. Based on the CDR3 plus reference TRBV29-1 and TRBJ1-2, the full variable domain is SAVISQKPSRDICQRGTSLTIQCQVDSQVTMMFWYRQQPGQSLTLIATANQGSEATYESGFVIDKFPISRPNLTFSTLTVSNMSPEDSSIYLCSAQGAGGYTFGSGTRLTVV.

V and J are TRBV6-2 or TRBV6-3 and TRBJ1-1; 8 bases are shared with TRBD1. J lost 0 bases, V lost 5 bases, and 11 bases had no gene match. The CDR3 sequence is 17 residues long. The germline V gene encodes CDR1 MNHEY and CDR2 SVGEGT. CDR3 coding DNA: TGTGCCAGCAGTCTCGACAGGGGAGGGCCCATGAACACTGAAGCTTTCTTT. The encoded protein is CASSLDRGGPMNTEAFF.

In this sample, this clonotype turned up a few times. The V gene is TRBV5-1, the J gene TRBJ2-5; tentatively, D is TRBD1 (5 bases). V was clipped by 4 bases and J by 1 base, with 14 bases between them. Germline assignment: CDR1 SGHRS and CDR2 YFSETQ. This CDR3 spans 15 amino acids. The CDR3 DNA is TGCGCCAGCAGCCAGAACACAGGATTCCAAGAGACCCAGTACTTC. Protein: CASSQNTGFQETQYF.

V usage is TRBV18 and J usage is TRBJ1-4, with D uncertain. Germline V gene sequence: CDR1 KGHSH, CDR2 LQKENI. The CDR3 length is 14 residues. Trimming pared 6 bases from V and 4 bases from J, leaving 12 bases between. CDR3 protein: CASSPTANNEKLFF. The CDR3 DNA reads TGTGCCAGCTCTCCCACAGCTAATAATGAAAAACTGTTTTTT.

This clonotype was seen at least ten times. The chain is built from TRBV5-1 and TRBJ2-3; D unresolved. The CDR3 loop spans 14 amino acids. With 3 bases removed from V and 1 base from J, the gap between germline ends came to 9 bases. Germline loops: CDR1 SGHRS, CDR2 YFSETQ. CDR3 sequence (DNA): TGCGCCAGCAGCTCGGACCCAGGCACAGATACGCAGTATTTT. Translating it yields CASSSDPGTDTQYF.

The chain employs TRBV12-3 or TRBV12-4 and TRBJ1-1; D gene ambiguous. CDR3 length: 12 residues. The ends were cut back, 2 bases at V and 12 bases at J, with 13 bases in the middle. The CDR3 DNA reads as TGTGCCAGCAGTTTATCAACACCACCTACTTTCTTT. Translated: CASSLSTPPTFF.

This clonotype was found a few times. The CDR3 reads CSAPGPADEQFF. For the CDR3, the DNA is TGCAGTGCTCCCGGGCCGGCGGATGAGCAGTTCTTC. The chain employs TRBV20-1 and TRBJ2-1, with no clear D. With 5 bases removed from V and 8 bases from J, the gap between germline ends came to 13 bases. The germline V gene has CDR1 DFQATT and CDR2 SNEGSKA (reference sequence). CDR3 length: 12 amino acids.

This clonotype was seen a few times. The chain employs TRBV28 and TRBJ1-2; D is perhaps TRBD1 (5 bases). This CDR3 region has 14 residues. The V gene's germline CDR1 is MDHEN and CDR2 SYDVKM. V was shortened by 2 bases and J by 4 bases, with 11 bases between the two germline ends. CDR3 bases: TGTGCCAGCAGTTTAGGGATGGGGACCTATGGCTACACCTTC. Encoded protein: CASSLGMGTYGYTF.

This clonotype was seen at least ten times. The chain uses TRBV12-3 or TRBV12-4 and TRBJ1-3, with no clear D. The CDR3 runs to 15 residues. V was trimmed by 3 bases and J by 4 bases, leaving 13 bases between them. The CDR3 here is CASSFGQMAGNTIYF. CDR3 DNA sequence: TGTGCCAGCAGTTTCGGGCAGATGGCCGGAAACACCATATATTTT.

This clonotype was picked up a small number of times. The chain joins TRBV5-1 to TRBJ2-3; no clear D gene. The CDR3 extends over 14 amino acids. V was shortened by 6 bases and J by 0 bases, with 11 bases between the two germline ends. CDR1 SGHRS and CDR2 YFSETQ come from the germline V gene. Here the CDR3 DNA reads TGCGCCAGCATGGGTACTACTAGCACAGATACGCAGTATTTT. The encoded protein is CASMGTTSTDTQYF. The full variable domain, rest sourced from reference TRBV5-1 and TRBJ2-3, is KAGVTQTPRYLIKTRGQQVTLSCSPISGHRSVSWYQQTPGQGLQFLFEYFSETQRNKGNFPGRFSGRQFSNSRSEMNVSTLELGDSALYLCASMGTTSTDTQYFGPGTRLTVL.

V is TRBV6-5 and J is TRBJ1-1; D gene ambiguous. The CDR3 sequence is 14 residues long. Germline V gives CDR1 MNHEY, CDR2 SVGAGI. V was cut by 5 bases and J by 6 bases, with 16 bases left in between. This CDR3 is CASSNVNTAAEAFF. The CDR3 DNA follows: TGTGCCAGCAGTAACGTTAATACCGCGGCTGAAGCTTTCTTT.